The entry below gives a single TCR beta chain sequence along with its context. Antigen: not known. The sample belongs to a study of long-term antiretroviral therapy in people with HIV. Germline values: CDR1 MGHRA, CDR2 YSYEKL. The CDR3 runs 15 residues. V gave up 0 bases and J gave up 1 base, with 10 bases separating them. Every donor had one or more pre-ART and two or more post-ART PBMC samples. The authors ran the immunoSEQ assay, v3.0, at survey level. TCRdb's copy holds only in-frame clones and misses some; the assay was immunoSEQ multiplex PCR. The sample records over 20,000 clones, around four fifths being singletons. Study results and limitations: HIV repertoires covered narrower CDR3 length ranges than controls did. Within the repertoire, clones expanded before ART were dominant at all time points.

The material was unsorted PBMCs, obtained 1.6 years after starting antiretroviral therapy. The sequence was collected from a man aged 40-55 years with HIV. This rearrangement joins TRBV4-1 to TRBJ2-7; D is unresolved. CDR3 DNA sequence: TGCGCCAGCAGCCAAGATTGGCGTGGGTCCTACGAGCAGTACTTC. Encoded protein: CASSQDWRGSYEQYF.